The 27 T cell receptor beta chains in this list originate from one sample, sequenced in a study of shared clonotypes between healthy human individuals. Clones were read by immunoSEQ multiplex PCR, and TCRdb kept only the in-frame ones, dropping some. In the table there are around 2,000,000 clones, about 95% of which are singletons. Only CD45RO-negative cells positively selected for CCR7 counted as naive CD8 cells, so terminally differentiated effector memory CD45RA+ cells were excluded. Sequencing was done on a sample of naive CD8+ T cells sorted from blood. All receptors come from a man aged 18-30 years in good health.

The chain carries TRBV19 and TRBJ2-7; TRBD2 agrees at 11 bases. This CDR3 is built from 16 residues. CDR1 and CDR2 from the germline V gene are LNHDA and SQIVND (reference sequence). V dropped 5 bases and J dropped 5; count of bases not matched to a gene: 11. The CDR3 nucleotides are TGTGCCAGTAGTCCCCGACTAGCGGGGAGGGGGAACGAGCAGTACTTC. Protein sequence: CASSPRLAGRGNEQYF.

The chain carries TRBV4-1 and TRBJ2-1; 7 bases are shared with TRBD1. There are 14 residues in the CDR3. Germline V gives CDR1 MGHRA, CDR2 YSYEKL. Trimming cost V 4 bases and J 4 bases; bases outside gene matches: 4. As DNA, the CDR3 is TGCGCCAGCAGCCCCCGGGACAGATACAATGAGCAGTTCTTC. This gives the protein CASSPRDRYNEQFF.

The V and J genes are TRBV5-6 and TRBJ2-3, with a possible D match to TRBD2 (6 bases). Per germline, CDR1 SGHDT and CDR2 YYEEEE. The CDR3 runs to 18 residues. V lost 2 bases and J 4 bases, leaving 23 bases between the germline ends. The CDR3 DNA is TGTGCCAGCAGCTTAGGCACTAGCCGAATATCCGCGGCAGATACGCAGTATTTT. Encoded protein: CASSLGTSRISAADTQYF. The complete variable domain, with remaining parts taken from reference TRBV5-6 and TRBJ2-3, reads DAGVTQSPTHLIKTRGQQVTLRCSPKSGHDTVSWYQQALGQGPQFIFQYYEEEERQRGNFPDRFSGHQFPNYSSELNVNALLLGDSALYLCASSLGTSRISAADTQYFGPGTRLTVL.

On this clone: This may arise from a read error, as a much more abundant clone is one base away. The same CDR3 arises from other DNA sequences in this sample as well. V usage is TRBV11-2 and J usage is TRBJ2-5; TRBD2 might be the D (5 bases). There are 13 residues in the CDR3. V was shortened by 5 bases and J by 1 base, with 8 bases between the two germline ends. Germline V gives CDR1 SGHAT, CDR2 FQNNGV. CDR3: CASSPGIQETQYF. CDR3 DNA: TGTGCCAGCAGCCCGGGGATCCAAGAGACCCAGTACTTC.

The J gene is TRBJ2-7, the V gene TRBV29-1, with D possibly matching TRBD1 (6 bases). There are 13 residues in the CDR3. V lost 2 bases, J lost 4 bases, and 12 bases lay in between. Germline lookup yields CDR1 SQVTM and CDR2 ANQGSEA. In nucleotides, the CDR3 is TGCAGCGTTGAAACAGGGTTGGGGTACGAGCAGTACTTC. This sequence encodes CSVETGLGYEQYF.

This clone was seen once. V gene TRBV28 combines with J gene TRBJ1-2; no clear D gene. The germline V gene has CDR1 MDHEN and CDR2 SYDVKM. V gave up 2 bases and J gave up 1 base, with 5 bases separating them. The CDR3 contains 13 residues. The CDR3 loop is CASSLNSNYGYTF. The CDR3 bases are TGTGCCAGCAGTTTAAACAGTAACTATGGCTACACCTTC.

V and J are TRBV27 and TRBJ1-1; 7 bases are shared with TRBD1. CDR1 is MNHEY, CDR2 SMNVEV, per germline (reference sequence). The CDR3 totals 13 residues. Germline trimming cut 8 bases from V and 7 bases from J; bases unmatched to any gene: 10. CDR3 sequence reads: CASGYGTEHEAFF. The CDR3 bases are TGTGCCAGCGGATACGGGACAGAGCATGAAGCTTTCTTT.

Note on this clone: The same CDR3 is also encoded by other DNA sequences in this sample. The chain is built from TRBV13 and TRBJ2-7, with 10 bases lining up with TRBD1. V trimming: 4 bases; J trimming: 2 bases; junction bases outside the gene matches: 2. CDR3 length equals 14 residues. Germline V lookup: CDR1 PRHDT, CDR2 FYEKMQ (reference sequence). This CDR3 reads CASSSDRGAYEQYF. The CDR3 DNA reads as TGTGCCAGCAGCTCGGACAGGGGGGCCTACGAGCAGTACTTC.

The CDR3 is CASSPGTSPYEQYF. The CDR3 nucleotides are TGTGCCAGCAGCCCCGGGACTAGTCCCTACGAGCAGTACTTC. The genes are TRBV7-9 and TRBJ2-7; TRBD2 aligns across 8 bases. J lost 2 bases, V lost 5 bases, and 5 bases had no gene match. The CDR3 has 14 amino acids. Germline assignment: CDR1 SEHNR and CDR2 FQNEAQ (reference sequence).

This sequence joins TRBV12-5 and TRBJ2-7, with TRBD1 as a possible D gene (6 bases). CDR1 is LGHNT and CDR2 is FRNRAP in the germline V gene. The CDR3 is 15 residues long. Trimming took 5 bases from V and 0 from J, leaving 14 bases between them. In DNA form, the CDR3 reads TGTGCTAGTGGTCCGAGACAGGACCCCTCCTACGAGCAGTACTTC. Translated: CASGPRQDPSYEQYF.

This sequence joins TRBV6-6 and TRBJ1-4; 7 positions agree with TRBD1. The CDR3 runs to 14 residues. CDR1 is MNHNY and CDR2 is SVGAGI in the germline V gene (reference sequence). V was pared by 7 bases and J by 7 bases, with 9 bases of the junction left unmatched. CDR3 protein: CASTLDRVGEKLFF. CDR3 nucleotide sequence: TGTGCCAGCACCCTCGACAGGGTGGGTGAAAAACTGTTTTTT.

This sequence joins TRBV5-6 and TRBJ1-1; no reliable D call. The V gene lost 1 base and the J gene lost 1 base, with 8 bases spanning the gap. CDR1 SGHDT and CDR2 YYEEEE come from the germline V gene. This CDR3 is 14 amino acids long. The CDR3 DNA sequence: TGTGCCAGCAGCTTGAAGACCAGGAACACTGAAGCTTTCTTT. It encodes CASSLKTRNTEAFF.

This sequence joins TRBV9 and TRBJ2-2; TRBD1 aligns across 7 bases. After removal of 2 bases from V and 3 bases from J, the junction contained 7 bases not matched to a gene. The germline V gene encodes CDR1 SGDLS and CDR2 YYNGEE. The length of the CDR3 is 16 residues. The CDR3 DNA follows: TGTGCCAGCAGCGTTTCCGGGACAGATTACACCGGGGAGCTGTTTTTT. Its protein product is CASSVSGTDYTGELFF.

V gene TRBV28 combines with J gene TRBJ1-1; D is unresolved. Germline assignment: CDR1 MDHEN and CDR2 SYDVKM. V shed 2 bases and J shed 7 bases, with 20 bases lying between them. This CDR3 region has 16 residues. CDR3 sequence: CASSLDLVQARSEAFF. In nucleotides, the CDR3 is TGTGCCAGCAGTTTAGACCTGGTTCAGGCCAGGAGTGAAGCTTTCTTT.

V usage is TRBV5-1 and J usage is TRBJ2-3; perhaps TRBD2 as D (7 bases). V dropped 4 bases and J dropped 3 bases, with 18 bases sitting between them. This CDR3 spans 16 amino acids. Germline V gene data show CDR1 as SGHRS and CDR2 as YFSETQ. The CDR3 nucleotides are TGCGCCAGCAGCCGGAACGGGGGGCCCGGGACAGATACGCAGTATTTT. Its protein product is CASSRNGGPGTDTQYF.

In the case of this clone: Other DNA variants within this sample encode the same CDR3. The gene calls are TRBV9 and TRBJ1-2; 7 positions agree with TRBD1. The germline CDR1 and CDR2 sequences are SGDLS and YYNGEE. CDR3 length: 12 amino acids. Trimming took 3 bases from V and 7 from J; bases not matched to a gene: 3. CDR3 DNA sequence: TGTGCCAGCAGCGGAACAGGGGTTGGCTACACCTTC. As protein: CASSGTGVGYTF.

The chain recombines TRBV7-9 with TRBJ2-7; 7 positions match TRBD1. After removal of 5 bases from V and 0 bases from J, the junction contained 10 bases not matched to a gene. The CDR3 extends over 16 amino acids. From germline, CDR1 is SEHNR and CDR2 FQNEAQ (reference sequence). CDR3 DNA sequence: TGTGCCAGCAGCCCAGAAGGGACAGCTGTCTCCTACGAGCAGTACTTC. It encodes CASSPEGTAVSYEQYF.

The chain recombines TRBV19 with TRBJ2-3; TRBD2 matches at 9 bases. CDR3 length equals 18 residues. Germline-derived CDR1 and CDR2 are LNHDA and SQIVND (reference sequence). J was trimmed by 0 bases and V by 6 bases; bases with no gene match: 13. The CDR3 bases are TGTGCCAGTAGCCCCAAGGTAGCGGGAGCCCCTAGCACAGATACGCAGTATTTT. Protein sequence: CASSPKVAGAPSTDTQYF.

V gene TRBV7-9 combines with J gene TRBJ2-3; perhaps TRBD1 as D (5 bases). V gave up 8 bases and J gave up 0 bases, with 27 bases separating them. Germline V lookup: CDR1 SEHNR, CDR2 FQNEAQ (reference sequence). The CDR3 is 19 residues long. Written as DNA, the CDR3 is TGTGCCAGCCTCGGCTTCCAGGGAACCCGTCTCTCTAGCACAGATACGCAGTATTTT. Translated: CASLGFQGTRLSSTDTQYF.

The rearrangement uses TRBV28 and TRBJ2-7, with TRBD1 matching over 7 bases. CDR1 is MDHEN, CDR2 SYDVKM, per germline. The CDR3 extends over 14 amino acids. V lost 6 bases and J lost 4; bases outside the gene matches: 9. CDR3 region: CASRSGTDLYEQYF. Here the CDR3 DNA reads TGTGCCAGCAGATCCGGGACAGACTTATACGAGCAGTACTTC. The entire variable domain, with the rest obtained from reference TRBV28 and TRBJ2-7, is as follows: DVKVTQSSRYLVKRTGEKVFLECVQDMDHENMFWYRQDPGLGLRLIYFSYDVKMKEKGDIPEGYSVSREKKERFSLILESASTNQTSMYLCASRSGTDLYEQYFGPGTRLTVT.

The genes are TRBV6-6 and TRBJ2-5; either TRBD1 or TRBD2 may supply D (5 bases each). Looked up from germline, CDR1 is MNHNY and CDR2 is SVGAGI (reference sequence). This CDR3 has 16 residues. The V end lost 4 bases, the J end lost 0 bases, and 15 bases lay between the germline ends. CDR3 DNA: TGTGCCAGCAGTTCGGTTTCAGGGACGTACCAAGAGACCCAGTACTTC. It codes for CASSSVSGTYQETQYF.

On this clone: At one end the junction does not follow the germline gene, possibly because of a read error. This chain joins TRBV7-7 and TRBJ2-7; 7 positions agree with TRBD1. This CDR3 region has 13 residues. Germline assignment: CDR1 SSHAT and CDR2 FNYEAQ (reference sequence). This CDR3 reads CASSWRQGYEQYF. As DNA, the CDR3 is TGTGCTAGCAGTTGGAGACAGGGCTACGAGCAGTACTTC. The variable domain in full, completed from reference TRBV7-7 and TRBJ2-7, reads GAGVSQSPRYKVTKRGQDVTLRCDPISSHATLYWYQQALGQGPEFLTYFNYEAQPDKSGLPSDRFSAERPEGSISTLTIQRTEQRDSAMYRCASSWRQGYEQYFGPGTRLTVT.

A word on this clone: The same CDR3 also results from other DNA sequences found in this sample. CDR3 sequence reads: CASSLGPGYEQYF. The CDR3 DNA reads TGTGCCAGCAGCCTGGGACCAGGATACGAGCAGTACTTC. This chain uses TRBV7-9 with TRBJ2-7; D tentatively fits TRBD1 or TRBD2 (5 bases each). Looked up from germline, CDR1 is SEHNR and CDR2 is FQNEAQ (reference sequence). The CDR3 spans 13 residues. Trimming left V 5 bases short and J 4 bases short, with 12 bases between.

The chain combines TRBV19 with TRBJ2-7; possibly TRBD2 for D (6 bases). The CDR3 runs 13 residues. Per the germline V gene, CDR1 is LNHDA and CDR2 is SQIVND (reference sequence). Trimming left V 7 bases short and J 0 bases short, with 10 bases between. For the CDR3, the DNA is TGTGCCAGTAAGGAAGCGGGCTCCTACGAGCAGTACTTC. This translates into CASKEAGSYEQYF.

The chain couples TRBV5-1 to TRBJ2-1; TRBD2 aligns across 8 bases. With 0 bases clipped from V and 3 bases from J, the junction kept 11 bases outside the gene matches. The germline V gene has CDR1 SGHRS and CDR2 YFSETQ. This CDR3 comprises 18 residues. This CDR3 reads CASSLVGQREHFYNEQFF. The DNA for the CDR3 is TGCGCCAGCAGCTTGGTAGGCCAGCGGGAGCACTTCTACAATGAGCAGTTCTTC.

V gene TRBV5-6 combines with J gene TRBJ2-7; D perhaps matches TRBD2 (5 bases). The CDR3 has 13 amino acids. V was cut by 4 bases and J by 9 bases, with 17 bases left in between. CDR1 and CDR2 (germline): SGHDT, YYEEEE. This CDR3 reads CASSPQGSEGQYF. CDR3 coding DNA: TGTGCCAGCAGCCCCCAAGGGAGCGAGGGGCAGTACTTC. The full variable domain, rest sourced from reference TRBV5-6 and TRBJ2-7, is DAGVTQSPTHLIKTRGQQVTLRCSPKSGHDTVSWYQQALGQGPQFIFQYYEEEERQRGNFPDRFSGHQFPNYSSELNVNALLLGDSALYLCASSPQGSEGQYFGPGTRLTVT.

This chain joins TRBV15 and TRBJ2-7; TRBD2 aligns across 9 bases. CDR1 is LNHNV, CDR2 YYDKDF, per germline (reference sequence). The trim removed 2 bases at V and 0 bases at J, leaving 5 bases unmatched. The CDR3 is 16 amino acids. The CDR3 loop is CATSRSLAGSSYEQYF. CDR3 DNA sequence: TGTGCCACCAGCAGATCACTAGCGGGTAGCTCCTACGAGCAGTACTTC.